This T cell receptor (beta chain) appears in the sequencing data of a study of beta chain features in type 1 diabetes. As to this clone: Its specificity is unknown.

Reverse transcription of all isolated RNA meant that expressed TCRB transcripts were sequenced. TCRdb keeps only in-frame clones here, not all; method: immunoSEQ multiplex PCR. The data show some 360,000 clones, 15% to 20% seen once. Study results and caveats: PCR might preferentially amplify shorter templates, equally in patients and controls.

V trimming: 2 bases; J trimming: 2 bases; junction bases outside the gene matches: 1. Germline lookup yields CDR1 GTSNPN and CDR2 SVGIG (reference sequence). The CDR3 has 13 amino acids. The chain uses TRBV30 and TRBJ2-5; 8 bases fit TRBD1. The sequenced material came from naive CD4+ T cells from blood. The receptor's source is a woman between 18 and 29 years old in good health. The CDR3 DNA reads as TGTGCCTGGAGTCGACAGGGGCAAGAGACCCAGTACTTC. Its translation: CAWSRQGQETQYF.